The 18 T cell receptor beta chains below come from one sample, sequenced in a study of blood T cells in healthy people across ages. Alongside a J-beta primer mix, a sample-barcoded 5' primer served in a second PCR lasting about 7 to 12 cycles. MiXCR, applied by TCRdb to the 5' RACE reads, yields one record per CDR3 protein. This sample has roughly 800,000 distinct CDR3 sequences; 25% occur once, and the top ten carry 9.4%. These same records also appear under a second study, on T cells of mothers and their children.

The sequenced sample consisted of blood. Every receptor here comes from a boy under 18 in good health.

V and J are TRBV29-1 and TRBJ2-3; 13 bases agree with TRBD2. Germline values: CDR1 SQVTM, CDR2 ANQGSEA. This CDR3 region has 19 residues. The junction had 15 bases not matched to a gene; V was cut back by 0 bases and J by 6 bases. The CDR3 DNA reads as TGCAGCGTTGAAGAATATCTTGGGACTAGCGGGAATCCTAGTGATACGCAGTATTTT. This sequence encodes CSVEEYLGTSGNPSDTQYF.

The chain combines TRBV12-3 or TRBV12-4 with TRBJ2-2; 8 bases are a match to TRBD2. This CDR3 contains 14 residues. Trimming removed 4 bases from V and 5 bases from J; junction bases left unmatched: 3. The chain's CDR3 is CASSSVAGTGELFF. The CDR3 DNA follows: TGTGCCAGCAGTTCAGTAGCGGGAACCGGGGAGCTGTTTTTT.

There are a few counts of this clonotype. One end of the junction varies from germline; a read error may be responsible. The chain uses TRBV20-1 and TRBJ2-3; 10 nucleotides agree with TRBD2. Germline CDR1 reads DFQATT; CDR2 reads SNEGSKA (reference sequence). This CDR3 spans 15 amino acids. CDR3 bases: TGCAGTGTTAGAATGGGTAGCGGGAGGTCGGATACGCAGTATTTT. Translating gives CSVRMGSGRSDTQYF.

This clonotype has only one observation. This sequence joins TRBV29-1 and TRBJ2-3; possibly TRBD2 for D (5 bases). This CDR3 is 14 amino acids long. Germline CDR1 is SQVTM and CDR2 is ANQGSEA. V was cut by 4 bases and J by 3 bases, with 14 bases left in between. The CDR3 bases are TGCAGCGTTGGGACTGTGGAATCGACAGATACGCAGTATTTT. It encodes CSVGTVESTDTQYF.

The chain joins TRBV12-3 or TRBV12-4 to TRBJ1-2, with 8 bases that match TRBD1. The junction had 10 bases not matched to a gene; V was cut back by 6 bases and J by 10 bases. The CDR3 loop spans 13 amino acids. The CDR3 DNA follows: TGTGCCAGCAGCTACTCAGGGGGCGTTGACTACACCTTC. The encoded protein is CASSYSGGVDYTF.

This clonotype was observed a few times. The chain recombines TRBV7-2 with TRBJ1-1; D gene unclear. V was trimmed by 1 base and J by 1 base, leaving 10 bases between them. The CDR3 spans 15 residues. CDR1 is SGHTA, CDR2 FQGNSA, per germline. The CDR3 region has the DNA TGTGCCAGCAGCTTAGGCGCAGGCAGGAACACTGAAGCTTTCTTT. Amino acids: CASSLGAGRNTEAFF.

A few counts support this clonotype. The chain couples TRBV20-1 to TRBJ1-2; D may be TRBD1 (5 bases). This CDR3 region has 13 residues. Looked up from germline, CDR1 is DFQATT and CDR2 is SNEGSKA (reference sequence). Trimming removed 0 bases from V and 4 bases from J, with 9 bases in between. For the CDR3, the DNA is TGCAGTGCTAGAGATTACCAGGGCTATGGCTACACCTTC. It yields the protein CSARDYQGYGYTF.

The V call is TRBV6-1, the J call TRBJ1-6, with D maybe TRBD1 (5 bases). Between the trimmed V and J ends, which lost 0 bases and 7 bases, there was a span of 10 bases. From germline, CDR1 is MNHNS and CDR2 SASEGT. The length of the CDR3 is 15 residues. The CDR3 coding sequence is TGTGCCAGCAGTGAAGCACGGACAATCAATTCACCCCTCCACTTT. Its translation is CASSEARTINSPLHF.

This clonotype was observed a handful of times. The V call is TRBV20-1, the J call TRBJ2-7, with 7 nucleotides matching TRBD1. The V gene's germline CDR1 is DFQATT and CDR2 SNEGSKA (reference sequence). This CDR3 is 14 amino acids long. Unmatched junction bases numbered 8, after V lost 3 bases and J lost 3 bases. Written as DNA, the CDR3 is TGCAGTGCTAGCCCCGACAGGGCTATCTACGAGCAGTACTTC. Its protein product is CSASPDRAIYEQYF.

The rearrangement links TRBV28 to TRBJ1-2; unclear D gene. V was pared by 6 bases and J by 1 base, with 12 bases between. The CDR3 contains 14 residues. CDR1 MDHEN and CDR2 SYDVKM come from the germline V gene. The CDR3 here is CASSDPARNYGYTF. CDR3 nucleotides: TGTGCCAGCAGCGACCCAGCCCGTAACTATGGCTACACCTTC.

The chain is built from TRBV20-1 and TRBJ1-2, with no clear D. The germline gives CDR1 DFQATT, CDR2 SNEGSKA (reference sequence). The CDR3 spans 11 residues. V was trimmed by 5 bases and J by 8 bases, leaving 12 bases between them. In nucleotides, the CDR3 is TGCAGTGCTTGGTCGAGTTCAGGCTACACCTTC. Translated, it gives CSAWSSSGYTF.

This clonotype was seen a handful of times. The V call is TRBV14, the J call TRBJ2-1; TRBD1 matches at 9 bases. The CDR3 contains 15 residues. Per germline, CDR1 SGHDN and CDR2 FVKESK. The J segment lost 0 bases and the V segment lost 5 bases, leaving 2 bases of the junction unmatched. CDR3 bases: TGTGCCAGCAGCGGGACAGGGTTCTCCTACAATGAGCAGTTCTTC. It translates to CASSGTGFSYNEQFF.

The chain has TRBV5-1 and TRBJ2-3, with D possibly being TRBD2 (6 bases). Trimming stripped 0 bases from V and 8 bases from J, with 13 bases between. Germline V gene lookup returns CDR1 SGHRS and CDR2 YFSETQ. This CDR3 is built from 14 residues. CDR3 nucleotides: TGCGCCAGCAGCTTGGATGGAGCGGGCACTACGCAGTATTTT. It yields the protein CASSLDGAGTTQYF.

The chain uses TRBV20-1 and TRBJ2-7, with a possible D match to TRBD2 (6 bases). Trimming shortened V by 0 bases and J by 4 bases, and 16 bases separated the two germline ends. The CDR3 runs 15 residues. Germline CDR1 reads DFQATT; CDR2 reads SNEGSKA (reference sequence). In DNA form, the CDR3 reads TGCAGTGCTAGAGATCCTTCTAGCGCGAGTTACGAGCAGTACTTC. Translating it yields CSARDPSSASYEQYF.

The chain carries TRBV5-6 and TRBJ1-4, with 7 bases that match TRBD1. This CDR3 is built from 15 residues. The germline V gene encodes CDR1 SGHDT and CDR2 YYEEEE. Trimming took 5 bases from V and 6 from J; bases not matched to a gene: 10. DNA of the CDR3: TGTGCCAGCAGGGACGGGACAGTGGAGGATGAAAAACTGTTTTTT. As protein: CASRDGTVEDEKLFF.

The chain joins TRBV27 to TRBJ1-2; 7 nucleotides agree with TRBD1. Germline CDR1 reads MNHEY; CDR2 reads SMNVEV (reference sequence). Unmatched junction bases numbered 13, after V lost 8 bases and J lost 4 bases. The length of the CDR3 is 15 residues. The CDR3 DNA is TGTGCCAGCCAAATCTCCGGGACAGCACCCTATGGCTACACCTTC. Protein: CASQISGTAPYGYTF.

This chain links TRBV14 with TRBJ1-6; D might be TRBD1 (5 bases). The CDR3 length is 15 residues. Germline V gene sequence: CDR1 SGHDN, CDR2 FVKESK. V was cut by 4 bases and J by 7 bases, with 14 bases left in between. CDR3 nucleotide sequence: TGTGCCAGCAGCCGCTCAGCGGGGGGGAATTCACCCCTCCACTTT. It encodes CASSRSAGGNSPLHF. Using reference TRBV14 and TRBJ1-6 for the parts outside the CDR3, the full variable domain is EAGVTQFPSHSVIEKGQTVTLRCDPISGHDNLYWYRRVMGKEIKFLLHFVKESKQDESGMPNNRFLAERTGGTYSTLKVQPAELEDSGVYFCASSRSAGGNSPLHFGNGTRLTVT.

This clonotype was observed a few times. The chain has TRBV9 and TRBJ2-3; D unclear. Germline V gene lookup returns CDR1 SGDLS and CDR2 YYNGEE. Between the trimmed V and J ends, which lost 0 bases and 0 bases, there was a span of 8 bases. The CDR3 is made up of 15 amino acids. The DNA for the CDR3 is TGTGCCAGCAGCGTAGTGGGGAAGAGCACAGATACGCAGTATTTT. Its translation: CASSVVGKSTDTQYF.